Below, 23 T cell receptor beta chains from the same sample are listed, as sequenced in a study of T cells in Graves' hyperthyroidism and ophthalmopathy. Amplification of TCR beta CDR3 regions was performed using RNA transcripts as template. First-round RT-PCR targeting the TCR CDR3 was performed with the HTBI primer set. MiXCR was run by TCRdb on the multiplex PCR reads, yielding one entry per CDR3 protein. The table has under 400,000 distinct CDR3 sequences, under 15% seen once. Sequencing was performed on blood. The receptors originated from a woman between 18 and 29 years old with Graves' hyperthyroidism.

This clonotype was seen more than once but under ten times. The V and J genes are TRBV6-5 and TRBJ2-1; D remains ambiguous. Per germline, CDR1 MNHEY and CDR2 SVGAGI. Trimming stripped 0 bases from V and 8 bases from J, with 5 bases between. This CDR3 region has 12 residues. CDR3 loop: CASSYSGDEQFF. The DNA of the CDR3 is TGTGCCAGCAGTTACTCGGGCGATGAGCAGTTCTTC.

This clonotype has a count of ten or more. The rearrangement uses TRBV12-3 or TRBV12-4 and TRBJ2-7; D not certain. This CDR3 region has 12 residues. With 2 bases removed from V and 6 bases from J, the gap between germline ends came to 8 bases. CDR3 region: CASSLTLGEQYF. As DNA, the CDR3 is TGTGCCAGCAGTTTAACCCTCGGCGAGCAGTACTTC.

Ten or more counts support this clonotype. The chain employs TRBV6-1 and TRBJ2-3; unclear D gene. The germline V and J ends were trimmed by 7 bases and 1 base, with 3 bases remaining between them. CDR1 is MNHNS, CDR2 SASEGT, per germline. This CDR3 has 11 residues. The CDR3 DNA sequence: TGTGCCAGCATCCGCACAGATACGCAGTATTTT. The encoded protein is CASIRTDTQYF.

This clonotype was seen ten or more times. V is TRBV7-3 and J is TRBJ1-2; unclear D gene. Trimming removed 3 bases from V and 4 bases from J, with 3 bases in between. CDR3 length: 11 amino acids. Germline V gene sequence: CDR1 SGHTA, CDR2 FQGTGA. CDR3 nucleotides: TGTGCCAGCAGCTTCCCCTATGGCTACACCTTC. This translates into CASSFPYGYTF.

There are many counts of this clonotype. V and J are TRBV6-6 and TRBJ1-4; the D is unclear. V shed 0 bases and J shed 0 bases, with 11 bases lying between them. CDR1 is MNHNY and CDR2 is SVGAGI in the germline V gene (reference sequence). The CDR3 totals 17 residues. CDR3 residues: CASSYSYAPATNEKLFF. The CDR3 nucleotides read TGTGCCAGCAGTTACTCGTATGCCCCTGCAACTAATGAAAAACTGTTTTTT.

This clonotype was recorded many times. CDR3 sequence (DNA): TGCAGTGCTAGAGGTGGGGATAGCGGCTTCACAGATACGCAGTATTTT. It codes for CSARGGDSGFTDTQYF. V and J are TRBV20-1 and TRBJ2-3; tentatively, D is TRBD2 (6 bases). Germline V gene data show CDR1 as DFQATT and CDR2 as SNEGSKA (reference sequence). The CDR3 has 16 residues. V lost 1 base and J 2 bases, leaving 16 bases between the germline ends.

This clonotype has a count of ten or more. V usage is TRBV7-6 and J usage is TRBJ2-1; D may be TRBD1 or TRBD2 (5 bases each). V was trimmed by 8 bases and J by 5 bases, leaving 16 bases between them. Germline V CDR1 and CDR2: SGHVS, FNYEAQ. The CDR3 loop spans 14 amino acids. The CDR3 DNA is TGTGCCAGCGGCCGGGGACCCGGTAACAATGAGCAGTTCTTC. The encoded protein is CASGRGPGNNEQFF.

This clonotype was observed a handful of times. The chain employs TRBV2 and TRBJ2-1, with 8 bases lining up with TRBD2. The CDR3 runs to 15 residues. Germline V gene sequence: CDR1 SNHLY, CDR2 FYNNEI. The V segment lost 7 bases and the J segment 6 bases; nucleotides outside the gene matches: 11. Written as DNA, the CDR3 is TGTGCCAGCAAAACCCCGGGGGGGCCTGGCAATGAGCAGTTCTTC. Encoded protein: CASKTPGGPGNEQFF. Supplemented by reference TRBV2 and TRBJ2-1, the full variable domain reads EPEVTQTPSHQVTQMGQEVILRCVPISNHLYFYWYRQILGQKVEFLVSFYNNEISEKSEIFDDQFSVERPDGSNFTLKIRSTKLEDSAMYFCASKTPGGPGNEQFFGPGTRLTVL.

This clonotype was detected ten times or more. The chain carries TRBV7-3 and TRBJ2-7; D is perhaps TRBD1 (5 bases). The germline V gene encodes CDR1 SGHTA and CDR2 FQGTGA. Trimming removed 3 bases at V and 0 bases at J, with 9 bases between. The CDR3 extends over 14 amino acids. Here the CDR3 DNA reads TGTGCCAGCAGCTTCGATGGGGCCTCCTACGAGCAGTACTTC. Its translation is CASSFDGASYEQYF.

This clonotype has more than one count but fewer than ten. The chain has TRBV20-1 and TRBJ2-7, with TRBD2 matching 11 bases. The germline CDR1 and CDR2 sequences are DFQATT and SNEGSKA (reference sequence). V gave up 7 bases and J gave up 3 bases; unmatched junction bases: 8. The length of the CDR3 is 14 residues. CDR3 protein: CSENRLAGNYEQYF. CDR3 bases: TGCAGTGAGAATCGACTAGCGGGAAACTACGAGCAGTACTTC.

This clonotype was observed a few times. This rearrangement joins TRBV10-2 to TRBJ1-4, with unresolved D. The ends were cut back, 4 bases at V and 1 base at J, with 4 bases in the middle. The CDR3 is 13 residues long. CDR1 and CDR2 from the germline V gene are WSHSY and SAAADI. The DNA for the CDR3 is TGCGCCAGCAGTGGCAAAACTAATGAAAAACTGTTTTTT. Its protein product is CASSGKTNEKLFF.

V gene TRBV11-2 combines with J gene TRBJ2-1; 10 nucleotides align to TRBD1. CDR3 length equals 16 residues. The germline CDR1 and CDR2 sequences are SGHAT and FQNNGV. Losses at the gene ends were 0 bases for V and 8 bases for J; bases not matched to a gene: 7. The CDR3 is CASSLDRDRGGDEQFF. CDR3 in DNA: TGTGCCAGCAGCTTAGACCGGGACAGGGGAGGCGATGAGCAGTTCTTC.

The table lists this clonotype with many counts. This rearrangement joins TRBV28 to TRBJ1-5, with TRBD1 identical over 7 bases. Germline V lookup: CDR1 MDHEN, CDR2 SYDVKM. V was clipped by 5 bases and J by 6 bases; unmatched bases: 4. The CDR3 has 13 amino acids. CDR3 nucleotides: TGTGCCAGCAGTAACAGGGGCGGTCAGCCCCAGCATTTT. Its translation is CASSNRGGQPQHF.

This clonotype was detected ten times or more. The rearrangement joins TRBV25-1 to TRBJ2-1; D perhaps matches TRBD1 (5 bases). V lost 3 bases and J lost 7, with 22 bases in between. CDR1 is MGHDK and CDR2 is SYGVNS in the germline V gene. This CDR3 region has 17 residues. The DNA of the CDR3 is TGTGCCAGCAGTGACCCGGACAATAGGAACGATAAGAATGAGCAGTTCTTC. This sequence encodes CASSDPDNRNDKNEQFF. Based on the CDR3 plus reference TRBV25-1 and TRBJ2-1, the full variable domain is EADIYQTPRYLVIGTGKKITLECSQTMGHDKMYWYQQDPGMELHLIHYSYGVNSTEKGDLSSESTVSRIRTEHFPLTLESARPSHTSQYLCASSDPDNRNDKNEQFFGPGTRLTVL.

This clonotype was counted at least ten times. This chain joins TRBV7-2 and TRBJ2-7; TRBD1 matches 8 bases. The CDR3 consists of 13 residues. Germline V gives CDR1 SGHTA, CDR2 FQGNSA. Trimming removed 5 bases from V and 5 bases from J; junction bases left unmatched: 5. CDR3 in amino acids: CASSADRGNEQYF. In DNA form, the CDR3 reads TGTGCCAGCAGCGCCGACAGGGGCAACGAGCAGTACTTC.

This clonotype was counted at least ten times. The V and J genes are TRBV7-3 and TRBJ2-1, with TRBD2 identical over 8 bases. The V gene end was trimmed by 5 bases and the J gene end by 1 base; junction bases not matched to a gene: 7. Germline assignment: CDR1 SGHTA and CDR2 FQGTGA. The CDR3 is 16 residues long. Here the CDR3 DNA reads TGTGCCAGCAGCCCCACCGGGACTAGTTCCTACAATGAGCAGTTCTTC. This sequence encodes CASSPTGTSSYNEQFF.

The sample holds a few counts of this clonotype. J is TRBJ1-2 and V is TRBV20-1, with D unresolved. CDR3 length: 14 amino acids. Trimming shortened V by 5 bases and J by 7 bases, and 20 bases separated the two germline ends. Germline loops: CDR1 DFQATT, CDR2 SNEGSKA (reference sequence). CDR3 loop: CSAYTNLRLGGYTF. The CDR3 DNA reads TGCAGTGCTTATACCAATCTAAGGTTGGGTGGCTACACCTTC.

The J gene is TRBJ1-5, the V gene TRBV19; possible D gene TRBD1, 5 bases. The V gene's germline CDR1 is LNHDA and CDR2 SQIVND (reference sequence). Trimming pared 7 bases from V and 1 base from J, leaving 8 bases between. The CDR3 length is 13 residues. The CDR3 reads CASNRDSNQPQHF. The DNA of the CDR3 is TGTGCCAGTAACCGGGACAGCAATCAGCCCCAGCATTTT.

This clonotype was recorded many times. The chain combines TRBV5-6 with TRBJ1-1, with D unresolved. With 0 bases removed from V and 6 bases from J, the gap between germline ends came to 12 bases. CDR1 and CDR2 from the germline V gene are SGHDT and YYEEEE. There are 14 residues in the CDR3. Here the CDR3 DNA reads TGTGCCAGCAGCTTGGGGCATGGTGGGCCTGAAGCTTTCTTT. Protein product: CASSLGHGGPEAFF.

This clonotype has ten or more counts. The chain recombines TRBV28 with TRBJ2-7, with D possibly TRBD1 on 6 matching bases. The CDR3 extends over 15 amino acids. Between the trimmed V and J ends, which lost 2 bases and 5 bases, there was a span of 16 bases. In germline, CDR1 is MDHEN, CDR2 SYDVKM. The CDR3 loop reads CASSLQVQGTDEQYF. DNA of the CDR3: TGTGCCAGCAGTTTACAGGTACAGGGAACCGACGAGCAGTACTTC.

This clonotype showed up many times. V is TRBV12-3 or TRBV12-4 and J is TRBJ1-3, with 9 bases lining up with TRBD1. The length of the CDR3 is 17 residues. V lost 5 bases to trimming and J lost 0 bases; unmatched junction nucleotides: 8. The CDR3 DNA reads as TGTGCCAGCAGTCCCGGACAGGGGCGAAGCTCTGGAAACACCATATATTTT. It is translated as CASSPGQGRSSGNTIYF.

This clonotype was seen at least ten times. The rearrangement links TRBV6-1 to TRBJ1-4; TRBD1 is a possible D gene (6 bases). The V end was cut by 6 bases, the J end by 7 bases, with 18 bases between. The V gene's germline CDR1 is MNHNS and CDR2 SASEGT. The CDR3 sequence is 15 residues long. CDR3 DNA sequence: TGTGCCAGCAGGCCACAGGGTTCGCGGGTTGAAAAACTGTTTTTT. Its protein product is CASRPQGSRVEKLFF.

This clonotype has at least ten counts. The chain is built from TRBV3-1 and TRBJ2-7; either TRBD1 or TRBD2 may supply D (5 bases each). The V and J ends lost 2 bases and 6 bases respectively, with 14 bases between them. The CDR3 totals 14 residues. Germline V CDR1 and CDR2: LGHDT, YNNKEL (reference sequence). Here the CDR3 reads CASSQWDGAGEQYF. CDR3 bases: TGTGCCAGCAGCCAATGGGACGGGGCCGGCGAGCAGTACTTC.